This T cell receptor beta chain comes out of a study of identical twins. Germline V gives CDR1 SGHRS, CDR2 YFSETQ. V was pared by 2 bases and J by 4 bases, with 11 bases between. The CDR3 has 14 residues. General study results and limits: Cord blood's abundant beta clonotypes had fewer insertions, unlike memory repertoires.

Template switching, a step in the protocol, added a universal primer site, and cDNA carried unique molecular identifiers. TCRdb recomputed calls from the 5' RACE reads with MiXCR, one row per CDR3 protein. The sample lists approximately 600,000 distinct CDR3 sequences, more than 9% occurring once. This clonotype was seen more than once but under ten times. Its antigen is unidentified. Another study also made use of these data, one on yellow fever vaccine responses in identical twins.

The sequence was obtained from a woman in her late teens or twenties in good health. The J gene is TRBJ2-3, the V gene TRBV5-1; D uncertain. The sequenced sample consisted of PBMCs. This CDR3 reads CASSFLEVPDTQYF. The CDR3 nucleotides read TGCGCCAGCAGCTTCCTAGAGGTTCCAGATACGCAGTATTTT.